This T cell receptor beta chain appears in the sequencing data of a study of T cells in Graves' hyperthyroidism and ophthalmopathy. Study observations and caveats: Progression to ophthalmopathy was predicted a median of roughly 6.5 months early.

Authors of the study amplified TCR beta CDR3 regions from RNA transcripts. Carried out on the TCR CDR3, a first-round RT-PCR used the HTBI primer set. MiXCR, run by TCRdb on the multiplex PCR reads, gives a single entry per CDR3 protein. This sample has a few hundred thousand distinct CDR3 sequences, with less than 20% found just once. The study enrolled patients aged 18 to 65 with newly diagnosed hyperthyroidism of under 2 months' duration. Lactation, pregnancy, other autoimmune disease or uncontrolled infection excluded patients. Every diagnosis used clinical symptoms, serum thyroxine and TRAb, thyroid ultrasound and orbital computed tomography. The germline V gene encodes CDR1 MNHNS and CDR2 SASEGT. This CDR3 has 17 amino acids. After removal of 0 bases from V and 1 base from J, the junction contained 8 bases not matched to a gene. This clonotype was found many times. Its antigen remains unidentified.

This rearrangement joins TRBV6-1 to TRBJ1-1; 7 bases align to TRBD1. What was sequenced was blood. This clonotype was sampled from a woman aged 25 to 45 with Graves' hyperthyroidism. The CDR3 reads CASSEASGQDWNTEAFF. The CDR3 DNA reads as TGTGCCAGCAGTGAAGCTTCCGGACAGGACTGGAACACTGAAGCTTTCTTT.